This TCR beta chain was documented in a study of blood T cell repertoires in COVID-19. Study summary: COVID-19 samples collected from the United States, Italy and Spain covered acute and convalescent phases. PBMCs, B-cell-depleted T cells, or T cells provided the cDNA or gDNA that made up the material.

In the study's own analysis: By means of reference gene primer amplification, nucleated cell counts were estimated. The repertoire was sequenced with immunoSEQ multiplex PCR; TCRdb's copy has only in-frame clones and lacks some. From that table come the V and J calls and clone size; the DNA was used to work out D and trimming. Seen here are hundreds of thousands of clones, around 89% observed once, and the top ten hold 4% to 4.5%. V was cut by 0 bases and J by 0 bases, with 5 bases left in between. From germline, CDR1 is MGHRA and CDR2 YSYEKL. CDR3 length: 15 amino acids. This TCR was sampled from a woman younger than 45 with acute or convalescent COVID-19. The J gene is TRBJ1-4, the V gene TRBV4-1; D unclear. Sequencing was carried out using peripheral blood. Here the CDR3 reads CASSQDVATNEKLFF. The CDR3 DNA reads TGCGCCAGCAGCCAAGACGTTGCAACTAATGAAAAACTGTTTTTT.